Presented here are 32 T cell receptor beta chains from one specimen sequenced in a study of cytomegalovirus exposure and HLA in healthy donors. Researchers ran the PCR with 60 Vbeta and 13 Jbeta primers. TCRdb keeps only in-frame clones here, not all; method: immunoSEQ multiplex PCR. The data hold 65,000 to 85,000 clones, with around two thirds observed a single time. The sequencing input was PBMCs. Source of these receptors: a man aged 55-75 years in good health and CMV-seropositive.

The chain carries TRBV5-4 and TRBJ2-7; TRBD2 matches 11 bases. The CDR3 loop spans 15 amino acids. CDR1 is SGHNT and CDR2 is YYREEE in the germline V gene (reference sequence). V trimming: 3 bases; J trimming: 2 bases; junction bases outside the gene matches: 4. The CDR3 region is CASSSLAGGTYEQYF. The CDR3 region has the DNA TGTGCCAGCAGCTCCCTAGCGGGAGGCACCTACGAGCAGTACTTC.

V usage is TRBV12-5 and J usage is TRBJ2-7; TRBD2 is a possible D gene (6 bases). CDR1 is LGHNT and CDR2 is FRNRAP in the germline V gene. V shed 1 base and J shed 3 bases, with 10 bases lying between them. This CDR3 region has 14 residues. The CDR3 spells CASGLGRGYYEQYF. DNA of the CDR3: TGTGCTAGTGGTTTGGGCCGGGGGTACTACGAGCAGTACTTC.

The chain employs TRBV7-9 and TRBJ2-3; TRBD2 matches 10 bases. With V trimmed by 2 bases and J by 1 base, 6 bases remained unmatched. CDR1 is SEHNR and CDR2 is FQNEAQ in the germline V gene (reference sequence). The CDR3 totals 17 residues. Written as DNA, the CDR3 is TGTGCCAGCAGCTTAACCGGACTAGCGGTCGGCACAGATACGCAGTATTTT. Its protein is CASSLTGLAVGTDTQYF. The variable domain in full, with the rest retrieved from reference TRBV7-9 and TRBJ2-3, is DTGVSQNPRHKITKRGQNVTFRCDPISEHNRLYWYRQTLGQGPEFLTYFQNEAQLEKSRLLSDRFSAERPKGSFSTLEIQRTEQGDSAMYLCASSLTGLAVGTDTQYFGPGTRLTVL.

In this sample, this clone turned up a few times. The chain combines TRBV7-2 with TRBJ2-3; 8 bases are shared with TRBD2. The CDR3 is 14 amino acids. The trim removed 6 bases at V and 1 base at J, leaving 3 bases unmatched. Germline V gene data show CDR1 as SGHTA and CDR2 as FQGNSA. CDR3 in DNA: TGTGCCAGCAGTCGGGGGGGTGGCACAGATACGCAGTATTTT. Translated, it gives CASSRGGGTDTQYF.

The CDR3 DNA is TGTGCCAGCGCCGGGACAGGGGACTATGGCTACACCTTC. It codes for CASAGTGDYGYTF. V usage is TRBV18 and J usage is TRBJ1-2, with 10 bases aligning to TRBD1. Trimming at V came to 8 bases and at J to 3 bases, leaving 3 bases not matched to a gene. This CDR3 has 13 amino acids. The germline gives CDR1 KGHSH, CDR2 LQKENI.

This chain links TRBV19 with TRBJ1-2, with no clear D. V shed 10 bases and J shed 3 bases, with 18 bases lying between them. The CDR3 loop spans 14 amino acids. Germline lookup yields CDR1 LNHDA and CDR2 SQIVND (reference sequence). CDR3 amino acids: CATIGMDSYYGYTF. CDR3 nucleotides: TGTGCCACCATCGGGATGGACTCTTACTATGGCTACACCTTC.

The V and J genes are TRBV4-3 and TRBJ1-2; no definite D call. This CDR3 is built from 15 residues. Germline V gene data show CDR1 as LGHNA and CDR2 as YSLEER. V was clipped by 0 bases and J by 5 bases, with 13 bases between them. CDR3 DNA sequence: TGCGCCAGCAGCCAAGATTCGCTCGAGAAGTATGGCTACACCTTC. This gives the protein CASSQDSLEKYGYTF.

The CDR3 bases are TGTGCCAGCAGCCAAGAAGCATCAGGGGCCGGGGAGCTGTTTTTT. Protein product: CASSQEASGAGELFF. The chain employs TRBV4-2 and TRBJ2-2; a weak D match, TRBD1 (6 bases). The CDR3 extends over 15 amino acids. Germline values: CDR1 LGHNA, CDR2 YNFKEQ. V lost 0 bases and J lost 6, with 11 bases in between.

The J gene is TRBJ1-4, the V gene TRBV7-2; 7 bases are shared with TRBD1. Germline lookup yields CDR1 SGHTA and CDR2 FQGNSA. The CDR3 has 12 amino acids. With V trimmed by 5 bases and J by 10 bases, 4 bases remained unmatched. CDR3 DNA: TGTGCCAGCAGCCCGGGACAGCGAAAACTGTTTTTT. This sequence encodes CASSPGQRKLFF. The full variable domain, its missing parts supplied by reference TRBV7-2 and TRBJ1-4, is GAGVSQSPSNKVTEKGKDVELRCDPISGHTALYWYRQSLGQGLEFLIYFQGNSAPDKSGLPSDRFSAERTGGSVSTLTIQRTQQEDSAVYLCASSPGQRKLFFGSGTQLSVL.

The chain couples TRBV7-9 to TRBJ1-4, with D tentatively TRBD1 (5 bases). In germline, CDR1 is SEHNR, CDR2 FQNEAQ (reference sequence). CDR3 length: 14 amino acids. Trimming removed 3 bases at V and 7 bases at J, with 12 bases between. The CDR3 nucleotides are TGTGCCAGCAGCTTGGGGGGGAAGAGTGAAAAACTGTTTTTT. Translation: CASSLGGKSEKLFF.

This sequence joins TRBV28 and TRBJ1-2; D unresolved. The ends were cut back, 3 bases at V and 7 bases at J, with 6 bases in the middle. The CDR3 runs 11 residues. Per the germline V gene, CDR1 is MDHEN and CDR2 is SYDVKM. CDR3 DNA sequence: TGTGCCAGCAGTTTTTCCGGTGGCTACACCTTC. It encodes CASSFSGGYTF.

The chain carries TRBV4-3 and TRBJ2-7; 9 bases match TRBD1. Germline V gives CDR1 LGHNA, CDR2 YSLEER. CDR3 length: 15 residues. J lost 6 bases, V lost 0 bases, and 6 bases had no gene match. The CDR3 spells CASSQDSTGGGEQYF. The CDR3 DNA is TGCGCCAGCAGCCAAGATAGCACAGGGGGCGGCGAGCAGTACTTC.

The chain uses TRBV2 and TRBJ2-1; D is uncertain. The CDR3 is 16 amino acids. Germline values: CDR1 SNHLY, CDR2 FYNNEI. Trimming removed 3 bases from V and 0 bases from J, with 12 bases in between. The CDR3 loop is CASSDFEPISYNEQFF. CDR3 bases: TGTGCCAGCAGTGACTTTGAGCCTATCTCCTACAATGAGCAGTTCTTC.

The chain couples TRBV4-1 to TRBJ1-5; no clear D. The germline V and J ends were trimmed by 6 bases and 0 bases, with 12 bases remaining between them. The CDR3 covers 15 residues. CDR1 and CDR2 (germline): MGHRA, YSYEKL. Here the CDR3 DNA reads TGCGCCAGCAGTCCCGGAGCGTATAGCAATCAGCCCCAGCATTTT. Translating gives CASSPGAYSNQPQHF.

The gene calls are TRBV12-5 and TRBJ2-1; 7 positions agree with TRBD2. This CDR3 region has 15 residues. Germline assignment: CDR1 LGHNT and CDR2 FRNRAP. V was clipped by 5 bases and J by 4 bases; unmatched bases: 8. The CDR3 loop is CASGLSSGGYNEQFF. CDR3 nucleotides: TGTGCTAGTGGTCTCTCCTCGGGGGGATACAATGAGCAGTTCTTC.

The CDR3 loop reads CASSSAGTSGPSTDTQYF. The CDR3 DNA follows: TGCGCCAGCAGCAGTGCGGGGACTAGCGGGCCTAGCACAGATACGCAGTATTTT. V gene TRBV5-1 combines with J gene TRBJ2-3; 12 bases are shared with TRBD2. This CDR3 contains 18 residues. V dropped 4 bases and J dropped 0; count of bases not matched to a gene: 9. Looked up from germline, CDR1 is SGHRS and CDR2 is YFSETQ.

This chain links TRBV5-8 with TRBJ2-5; D is perhaps TRBD1 (6 bases). Germline V gene sequence: CDR1 SGHTS, CDR2 YDEGEE. Trimming left V 9 bases short and J 4 bases short, with 25 bases between. The CDR3 covers 16 residues. DNA for the CDR3: TGTGCCACCAAGTTTCGACCAGGGGAAGGTCGAGAGACCCAGTACTTC. Its protein is CATKFRPGEGRETQYF.

This clone was seen more than once but under ten times. The chain uses TRBV30 and TRBJ1-5; 7 bases match TRBD1. Germline V gene sequence: CDR1 GTSNPN, CDR2 SVGIG (reference sequence). CDR3 length: 17 residues. Losses at the gene ends were 3 bases for V and 1 base for J; bases not matched to a gene: 12. CDR3 sequence (DNA): TGTGCCTGGAGCTTACAGGGGCCCGCTGCAAGCAATCAGCCCCAGCATTTT. This sequence encodes CAWSLQGPAASNQPQHF.

The rearrangement links TRBV18 to TRBJ2-1, with TRBD1 identical over 10 bases. Trimming removed 6 bases from V and 7 bases from J; junction bases left unmatched: 3. The germline V gene encodes CDR1 KGHSH and CDR2 LQKENI. This CDR3 has 13 amino acids. Written as DNA, the CDR3 is TGTGCCAGCTCTGGACAGGGGGGGAATGAGCAGTTCTTC. Protein sequence: CASSGQGGNEQFF. Combining the CDR3 with reference TRBV18 and TRBJ2-1 gives the whole variable domain NAGVMQNPRHLVRRRGQEARLRCSPMKGHSHVYWYRQLPEEGLKFMVYLQKENIIDESGMPKERFSAEFPKEGPSILRIQQVVRGDSAAYFCASSGQGGNEQFFGPGTRLTVL.

The gene calls are TRBV7-3 and TRBJ2-1; TRBD2 aligns across 7 bases. The V gene's germline CDR1 is SGHTA and CDR2 FQGTGA. V shed 5 bases, J shed 10 bases, and the junction held 14 bases outside the gene matches. The CDR3 sequence is 15 residues long. CDR3 protein: CASSAQTGGVGEQFF. CDR3 DNA sequence: TGTGCCAGCAGCGCCCAAACGGGGGGAGTTGGGGAGCAGTTCTTC.

The CDR3 DNA is TGTGCCAGCAGCAGCAGGGGTGTGGGAACAGATACGCAGTATTTT. The encoded protein is CASSSRGVGTDTQYF. The rearrangement links TRBV9 to TRBJ2-3; tentative D call: TRBD1 (6 bases). The CDR3 consists of 15 residues. Trimming left V 4 bases short and J 3 bases short, with 15 bases between. The germline V gene has CDR1 SGDLS and CDR2 YYNGEE.

The V gene is TRBV7-2, the J gene TRBJ2-5; 7 bases are a match to TRBD2. Germline-derived CDR1 and CDR2 are SGHTA and FQGNSA. The CDR3 has 16 amino acids. The J segment lost 0 bases and the V segment lost 1 base, leaving 5 bases of the junction unmatched. Here the CDR3 reads CASSLGNSGYQETQYF. CDR3 DNA sequence: TGTGCCAGCAGCTTAGGGAATAGCGGGTACCAAGAGACCCAGTACTTC.

The V call is TRBV30, the J call TRBJ2-2; 13 bases line up with TRBD2. This CDR3 comprises 13 residues. The V gene end was trimmed by 8 bases and the J gene end by 5 bases; junction bases not matched to a gene: 2. Germline V gene sequence: CDR1 GTSNPN, CDR2 SVGIG (reference sequence). This chain's CDR3 is CAGLAGETGELFF. CDR3 nucleotide sequence: TGTGCCGGACTAGCGGGAGAAACCGGGGAGCTGTTTTTT.

This clone showed up just once. The chain is built from TRBV6-1 and TRBJ2-2, with a weak D call TRBD2 (7 bases). V lost 2 bases and J 1 base, leaving 14 bases between the germline ends. This CDR3 region has 17 residues. Germline loops: CDR1 MNHNS, CDR2 SASEGT. Here the CDR3 reads CASSERGGGLNTGELFF. Written as DNA, the CDR3 is TGTGCCAGCAGTGAAAGGGGCGGGGGCTTGAACACCGGGGAGCTGTTTTTT.

The rearrangement links TRBV27 to TRBJ2-1, with 7 bases that match TRBD2. J was trimmed by 3 bases and V by 4 bases; bases with no gene match: 6. Germline V gives CDR1 MNHEY, CDR2 SMNVEV (reference sequence). The CDR3 contains 15 residues. CDR3 amino acids: CASSSDQRDYNEQFF. The CDR3 nucleotides are TGTGCCAGCAGTTCCGACCAGCGGGACTACAATGAGCAGTTCTTC.

The rearrangement uses TRBV6-5 and TRBJ1-1; a weak D match, TRBD1 (5 bases). The CDR3 has 14 amino acids. The V and J ends lost 4 bases and 4 bases respectively, with 13 bases between them. CDR1 is MNHEY and CDR2 is SVGAGI in the germline V gene. The CDR3 reads CASSSPGGGTEAFF. CDR3 in DNA: TGTGCCAGCAGTTCCCCCGGCGGGGGCACTGAAGCTTTCTTT.

The J gene is TRBJ2-3, the V gene TRBV5-1; 8 nucleotides agree with TRBD2. V was pared by 2 bases and J by 1 base, with 9 bases of the junction left unmatched. The germline CDR1 and CDR2 sequences are SGHRS and YFSETQ. This CDR3 is 17 amino acids long. The CDR3 is CASSLFPSAGGTDTQYF. CDR3 nucleotides: TGCGCCAGCAGCTTATTCCCGTCAGCGGGGGGCACAGATACGCAGTATTTT.

This clone appeared a single time. The V gene is TRBV7-8, the J gene TRBJ2-5; D is uncertain. CDR1 SGHVS and CDR2 FQNEAQ come from the germline V gene. The CDR3 runs to 14 residues. Trimming removed 5 bases at V and 6 bases at J, with 16 bases between. In nucleotides, the CDR3 is TGTGCCAGCAGCACTTTGTCACCAATACAGACCCAGTACTTC. It encodes CASSTLSPIQTQYF. The complete variable domain, with remaining parts taken from reference TRBV7-8 and TRBJ2-5, reads GAGVSQSPRYKVAKRGQDVALRCDPISGHVSLFWYQQALGQGPEFLTYFQNEAQLDKSGLPSDRFFAERPEGSVSTLKIQRTQQEDSAVYLCASSTLSPIQTQYFGPGTRLLVL.

The gene calls are TRBV28 and TRBJ2-1; D gene unclear. This CDR3 has 15 residues. V lost 1 base to trimming and J lost 0 bases, with 7 bases between them. CDR1 is MDHEN and CDR2 is SYDVKM in the germline V gene. The CDR3 region has the DNA TGTGCCAGCAGTTTATACGAGAGCTCCTACAATGAGCAGTTCTTC. It encodes CASSLYESSYNEQFF.

About this clone itself: A read error may produce the germline difference seen at one junction end. This sequence joins TRBV6-1 and TRBJ2-7; perhaps TRBD2 as D (6 bases). CDR3 length equals 15 residues. Germline assignment: CDR1 MNHNS and CDR2 SASEGT. CDR3 amino acids: CASRGLGPGAYEQYF. The CDR3 coding sequence is TGTGCCAGCAGGGGTCTGGGACCGGGAGCGTACGAGCAGTACTTT.

The V call is TRBV28, the J call TRBJ1-1; D may be TRBD1 (5 bases). Trimming removed 8 bases from V and 0 bases from J, with 22 bases in between. The CDR3 totals 17 residues. The germline V gene has CDR1 MDHEN and CDR2 SYDVKM. As DNA, the CDR3 is TGTGCCAGCCCTCCGGGGGGGACTTCCCATATGAACACTGAAGCTTTCTTT. Its protein is CASPPGGTSHMNTEAFF.

In its sample, this clone is medium-sized. This sequence joins TRBV25-1 and TRBJ2-7; 12 bases map to TRBD2. The germline CDR1 and CDR2 sequences are MGHDK and SYGVNS. The CDR3 is 15 residues long. V was pared by 0 bases and J by 7 bases, with 4 bases of the junction left unmatched. In DNA, the CDR3 is TGTGCCAGCAGTGAATATGGGACTAGCGGGTCTGAGCAGTACTTC. Its translation: CASSEYGTSGSEQYF.